These T cell receptor beta chains were read from a single sample in a study of T cells in Graves' hyperthyroidism and ophthalmopathy. TCRdb processed the multiplex PCR reads anew with MiXCR; each CDR3 protein has one entry. The sample contains about 360,000 distinct CDR3 sequences, less than 15% of which appear only once. Sequenced: blood. The receptors stem from a woman aged 18-29 years with Graves' hyperthyroidism. The CDR3 runs from the conserved cysteine through the conserved F or W. A D gene is named only where the DNA matches it firmly.

TRBJ2-3,TRBD1,TRBV7-3,CASSFTGQGTDTQYF
TRBJ2-3,TRBD2,TRBV14,CASSRTSGSRDTQYF
TRBJ1-2,TRBD1,TRBV4-3,CASSQEEGDRANYGYTF
TRBJ2-6,NA,TRBV7-3,CASSIQGFSGANVLTF
TRBJ1-2,TRBD1,TRBV4-1,CASSPEGQVGPTGNGYTF
TRBJ2-7,NA,TRBV28,CASSLPHEQYF
TRBJ2-2,NA,TRBV11-1,CASSPLTAGTGELFF
TRBJ2-1,NA,TRBV7-3,CASSLNKYNEQFF
TRBJ2-3,NA,TRBV5-1,CASNPVGGTDTQYF
TRBJ1-6,NA,TRBV3-1,CASSQDPTGRRVLHF
TRBJ2-1,NA,TRBV2,CASSDLGTEYYEQFF
TRBJ1-1,NA,TRBV12-3/TRBV12-4,CASSAGYEAFF
TRBJ2-2,NA,TRBV2,CASSTYRTLRGELFF
TRBJ1-2,TRBD1,TRBV10-3,CAIRTRDRDGYTF
TRBJ2-2,NA,TRBV7-3,CASSVYGGGELFF
TRBJ1-4,NA,TRBV13,CASSPLGGVRRGNEKLFF
TRBJ2-6,NA,TRBV7-2,CASSPWATSGANVLTF
TRBJ2-4,NA,TRBV4-1,CASSRLIGIAKNIQYF
TRBJ1-2,NA,TRBV3-1,CASSQALQGNYGYTF
TRBJ1-1,TRBD1,TRBV6-6,CASSYGDSMNTEAFF
TRBJ2-1,NA,TRBV19,CASSGQSNEQFF